These 20 T cell receptor beta chains were all obtained from the same sample, sequenced in a study of T-cell memory formation after mild COVID-19. Each CDR3 protein is one row after TCRdb ran MiXCR on the 5' RACE reads. The sample lists about 240,000 distinct CDR3 sequences; more than 8% were seen once. The sequencing input was PBMCs or a T cell subset sorted from them (not recorded which). All receptors come from a man aged 18 to 29 who had mild COVID-19 (a few samples of this study predate the infection). Cell type and time point are not known.

This chain uses TRBV6-1 with TRBJ1-3; D is possibly TRBD1 (5 bases). Germline values: CDR1 MNHNS, CDR2 SASEGT. This CDR3 region has 15 residues. The V and J ends lost 6 bases and 4 bases respectively, with 16 bases between them. CDR3 nucleotides: TGTGCCAGCAGCCAGACCCCGGGGGGAGGAAACACCATATATTTT. Translating it yields CASSQTPGGGNTIYF.

This clonotype was detected only a few times. The V and J genes are TRBV7-9 and TRBJ2-7; 8 bases agree with TRBD2. Trimming cost V 4 bases and J 2 bases; bases outside gene matches: 10. The germline V gene encodes CDR1 SEHNR and CDR2 FQNEAQ (reference sequence). The CDR3 loop spans 16 amino acids. CDR3 in DNA: TGTGCCAGCAGCTACGGGAGGGGGTCCCCCCCCTACGAGCAGTACTTC. Residues: CASSYGRGSPPYEQYF.

This clonotype was seen ten or more times. The chain combines TRBV12-3 or TRBV12-4 with TRBJ2-7; TRBD2 matches at 11 bases. CDR3 length: 15 residues. The J segment lost 6 bases and the V segment lost 6 bases, leaving 10 bases of the junction unmatched. The CDR3 coding sequence is TGTGCCAGCAGGAACACCGGGACTAGCGGAACCGAGCAGTACTTC. Translation: CASRNTGTSGTEQYF.

This clonotype was observed many times. The chain couples TRBV7-2 to TRBJ2-5, with a possible D match to TRBD2 (5 bases). In germline, CDR1 is SGHTA, CDR2 FQGNSA. This CDR3 is 14 amino acids long. Between the trimmed V and J ends, which lost 2 bases and 2 bases, there was a span of 9 bases. DNA of the CDR3: TGTGCCAGCAGCTTATCAGCGGCTCAAGAGACCCAGTACTTC. It is translated as CASSLSAAQETQYF.

The chain uses TRBV5-1 and TRBJ1-1; TRBD1 agrees at 8 bases. The CDR3 length is 16 residues. Germline lookup yields CDR1 SGHRS and CDR2 YFSETQ. With V trimmed by 4 bases and J by 2 bases, 10 bases remained unmatched. The CDR3 reads CASSGWQGAANTEAFF. CDR3 nucleotide sequence: TGCGCCAGCAGCGGATGGCAGGGGGCAGCTAACACTGAAGCTTTCTTT. Drawing the rest from reference TRBV5-1 and TRBJ1-1, the complete variable domain is KAGVTQTPRYLIKTRGQQVTLSCSPISGHRSVSWYQQTPGQGLQFLFEYFSETQRNKGNFPGRFSGRQFSNSRSEMNVSTLELGDSALYLCASSGWQGAANTEAFFGQGTRLTVV.

The chain links TRBV19 to TRBJ1-1; tentative D call: TRBD1 (5 bases). Trimming pared 3 bases from V and 0 bases from J, leaving 11 bases between. Germline CDR1 is LNHDA and CDR2 is SQIVND (reference sequence). This CDR3 is built from 15 residues. In nucleotides, the CDR3 is TGTGCCAGTAGTATGCTCCAGGGAATGAACACTGAAGCTTTCTTT. It codes for CASSMLQGMNTEAFF.

The chain uses TRBV4-1 and TRBJ2-1, with D perhaps matching TRBD2 (5 bases). The CDR3 covers 15 residues. From germline, CDR1 is MGHRA and CDR2 YSYEKL. The V gene lost 6 bases and the J gene lost 5 bases, with 17 bases spanning the gap. The CDR3 nucleotides are TGCGCCAGCAGAGAAATCTTGCGGACTCACAATGAGCAGTTCTTC. Its protein is CASREILRTHNEQFF.

This clonotype was counted only a few times. This sequence joins TRBV7-9 and TRBJ1-2; unclear D gene. The V end was cut by 2 bases, the J end by 5 bases, with 12 bases between. The CDR3 spans 14 residues. Germline V gives CDR1 SEHNR, CDR2 FQNEAQ (reference sequence). CDR3 region: CASSLKNLVYGYTF. As DNA, the CDR3 is TGTGCCAGCAGCTTAAAAAACCTAGTGTATGGCTACACCTTC.

The table lists this clonotype with a few counts. The J gene is TRBJ2-7, the V gene TRBV11-2; 11 bases are a match to TRBD1. Germline V gene lookup returns CDR1 SGHAT and CDR2 FQNNGV. This CDR3 region has 17 residues. Trimming at V came to 5 bases and at J to 0 bases, leaving 9 bases not matched to a gene. The CDR3 sequence: CASSPGTGGQSSYEQYV. The CDR3 region has the DNA TGTGCCAGCAGCCCCGGGACAGGGGGTCAGAGCTCCTACGAGCAGTACGTC.

This clonotype was seen a handful of times. The chain carries TRBV11-2 and TRBJ2-5; 7 nucleotides match TRBD2. CDR1 SGHAT and CDR2 FQNNGV come from the germline V gene. The CDR3 consists of 15 residues. J was trimmed by 5 bases and V by 4 bases; bases with no gene match: 10. The CDR3 sequence: CASSSLGGGRETQYF. CDR3 DNA sequence: TGTGCCAGCAGCTCCCTTGGCGGGGGTAGGGAGACCCAGTACTTC. Full variable domain (missing parts from reference TRBV11-2 and TRBJ2-5): EAGVAQSPRYKIIEKRQSVAFWCNPISGHATLYWYQQILGQGPKLLIQFQNNGVVDDSQLPKDRFSAERLKGVDSTLKIQPAKLEDSAVYLCASSSLGGGRETQYFGPGTRLLVL.

The rearrangement links TRBV3-1 to TRBJ2-1; D call uncertain. This CDR3 spans 13 amino acids. V lost 5 bases, J lost 6 bases, and 11 bases lay in between. Per the germline V gene, CDR1 is LGHDT and CDR2 is YNNKEL (reference sequence). The CDR3 sequence is CASSFQLGNEQFF. The CDR3, as DNA: TGTGCCAGCAGCTTCCAGCTGGGCAATGAGCAGTTCTTC.

This clonotype appeared a few times. The chain is built from TRBV7-2 and TRBJ1-1; D possibly corresponds to TRBD1 (5 bases). V lost 1 base and J 5 bases, leaving 11 bases between the germline ends. The CDR3 has 14 residues. Germline V gene data show CDR1 as SGHTA and CDR2 as FQGNSA. In nucleotides, the CDR3 is TGTGCCAGCAGCTTAGAGGGGACGGGAACTGAAGCTTTCTTT. Its protein is CASSLEGTGTEAFF.

The chain combines TRBV7-9 with TRBJ1-6; D might be TRBD1 (6 bases). Trimming took 2 bases from V and 8 from J, leaving 10 bases between them. The length of the CDR3 is 14 residues. Germline CDR1 reads SEHNR; CDR2 reads FQNEAQ (reference sequence). The CDR3 DNA sequence: TGTGCCAGCAGCTTACGGACAGTGTATTCACCCCTCCACTTT. It translates to CASSLRTVYSPLHF.

This clonotype turned up a few times. The chain is built from TRBV7-2 and TRBJ2-5; 7 bases match TRBD1. Trimming cost V 3 bases and J 4 bases; bases outside gene matches: 8. CDR1 and CDR2 (germline): SGHTA, FQGNSA. The CDR3 has 15 amino acids. The CDR3 nucleotides read TGTGCCAGCAGCTTCAGGCAGCCAGGGGGAGAGACCCAGTACTTC. Its protein is CASSFRQPGGETQYF.

This sequence joins TRBV7-9 and TRBJ2-7; unclear D gene. The CDR3 contains 14 residues. Germline V CDR1 and CDR2: SEHNR, FQNEAQ (reference sequence). Trimming took off 1 base at V and 0 bases at J, with 7 bases between the two ends. CDR3 in amino acids: CASSLGGISYEQYV. CDR3 in DNA: TGTGCCAGCAGCTTAGGCGGCATCTCCTACGAGCAGTACGTC.

The gene calls are TRBV4-3 and TRBJ2-2, with D possibly being TRBD2 (7 bases). In germline, CDR1 is LGHNA, CDR2 YSLEER. The CDR3 has 17 residues. The ends were cut back, 3 bases at V and 4 bases at J, with 18 bases in the middle. Here the CDR3 reads CASSHWGGAQGTGELFF. The CDR3 nucleotides are TGCGCCAGCAGCCACTGGGGGGGGGCGCAGGGCACCGGGGAGCTGTTTTTT.

This clonotype was found many times. This chain links TRBV7-9 with TRBJ1-6; maybe TRBD1 (6 bases). The CDR3 has 13 amino acids. Deletions cut 6 bases from V and 7 bases from J, with 10 bases between. Germline CDR1 SEHNR, CDR2 FQNEAQ (reference sequence). CDR3 nucleotides: TGTGCCAGCAGGGAAGGACAGAATTCACCCCTCCACTTT. Translation: CASREGQNSPLHF. The whole variable domain, filled in from reference TRBV7-9 and TRBJ1-6, reads DTGVSQNPRHKITKRGQNVTFRCDPISEHNRLYWYRQTLGQGPEFLTYFQNEAQLEKSRLLSDRFSAERPKGSFSTLEIQRTEQGDSAMYLCASREGQNSPLHFGNGTRLTVT.

This clonotype was seen a few times. The chain recombines TRBV14 with TRBJ1-1, with unresolved D. The V end lost 1 base, the J end lost 3 bases, and 6 bases lay between the germline ends. Per the germline V gene, CDR1 is SGHDN and CDR2 is FVKESK. The CDR3 covers 13 residues. The CDR3 DNA reads as TGTGCCAGCAGCCAAGCCGGGCACACTGAAGCTTTCTTT. This encodes CASSQAGHTEAFF. The full variable domain, completed using reference TRBV14 and TRBJ1-1, is EAGVTQFPSHSVIEKGQTVTLRCDPISGHDNLYWYRRVMGKEIKFLLHFVKESKQDESGMPNNRFLAERTGGTYSTLKVQPAELEDSGVYFCASSQAGHTEAFFGQGTRLTVV.

This rearrangement joins TRBV12-3 or TRBV12-4 to TRBJ1-1; 9 positions match TRBD1. V lost 5 bases to trimming and J lost 4 bases; unmatched junction nucleotides: 8. The CDR3 contains 15 residues. In DNA form, the CDR3 reads TGTGCCAGCAGTGCAAACAGGGGGCAGGGCACTGAAGCTTTCTTT. It is translated as CASSANRGQGTEAFF.

This clonotype was counted many times. The chain joins TRBV5-6 to TRBJ1-1, with D hard to call. This CDR3 comprises 11 residues. CDR1 and CDR2 (germline): SGHDT, YYEEEE. V lost 1 base to trimming and J lost 8 bases, with 6 bases between them. In DNA form, the CDR3 reads TGTGCCAGCAGCTTGTCCGGAGAAGCTTTCTTT. It specifies CASSLSGEAFF.